The TCR beta chain under discussion was sequenced for a study of cytomegalovirus exposure and HLA in healthy donors. The PCR employed 60 Vbeta primers together with 13 Jbeta primers. The method was immunoSEQ multiplex PCR; TCRdb's version includes in-frame clones alone and lacks a portion of them. The data hold around 180,000 clones, with around nine tenths observed a single time. The CDR3 is 16 residues long. Germline CDR1 SEHNR, CDR2 FQNEAQ (reference sequence). A word on this clone: An end of the junction differs from the germline gene, which may be a read error.

This sequence joins TRBV7-9 and TRBJ1-4; 7 bases are shared with TRBD1. This sequence originates from a woman aged 18 to 35 in good health and CMV-seronegative. The sequencing input was PBMCs. The CDR3, as DNA: TGTTCCAGCAGCCAGACCCAGGGGGGAAGTGGTGAAAAACTGTTTTTT. It encodes CSSSQTQGGSGEKLFF.